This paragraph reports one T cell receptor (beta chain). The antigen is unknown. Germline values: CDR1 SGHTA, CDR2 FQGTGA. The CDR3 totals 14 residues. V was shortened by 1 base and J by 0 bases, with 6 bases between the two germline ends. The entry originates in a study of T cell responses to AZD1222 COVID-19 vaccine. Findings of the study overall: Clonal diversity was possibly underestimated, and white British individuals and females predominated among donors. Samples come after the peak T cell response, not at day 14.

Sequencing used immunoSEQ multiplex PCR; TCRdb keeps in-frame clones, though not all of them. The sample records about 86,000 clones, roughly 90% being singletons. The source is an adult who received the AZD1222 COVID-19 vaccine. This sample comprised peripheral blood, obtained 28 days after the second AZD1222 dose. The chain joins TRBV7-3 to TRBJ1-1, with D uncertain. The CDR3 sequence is CASSLNSLNTEAFF. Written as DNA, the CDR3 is TGTGCCAGCAGCTTAAACAGTTTGAACACTGAAGCTTTCTTT.